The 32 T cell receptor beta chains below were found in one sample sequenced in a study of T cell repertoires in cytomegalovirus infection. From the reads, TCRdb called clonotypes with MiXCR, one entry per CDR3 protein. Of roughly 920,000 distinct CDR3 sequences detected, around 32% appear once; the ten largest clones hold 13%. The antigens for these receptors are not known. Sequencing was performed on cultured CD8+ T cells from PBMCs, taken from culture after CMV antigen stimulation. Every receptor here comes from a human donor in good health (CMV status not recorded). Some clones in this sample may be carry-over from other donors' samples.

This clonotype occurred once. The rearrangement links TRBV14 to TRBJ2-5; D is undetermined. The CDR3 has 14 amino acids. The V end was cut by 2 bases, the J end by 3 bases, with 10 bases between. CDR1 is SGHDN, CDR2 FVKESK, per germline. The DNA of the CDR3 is TGTGCCAGCAGCCAATTTCGGGCCAAAGAGACCCAGTACTTC. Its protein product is CASSQFRAKETQYF.

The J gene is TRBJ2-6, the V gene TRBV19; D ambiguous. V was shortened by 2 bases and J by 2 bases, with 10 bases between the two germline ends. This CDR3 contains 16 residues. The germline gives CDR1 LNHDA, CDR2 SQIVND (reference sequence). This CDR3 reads CASSINGLAGANVLTF. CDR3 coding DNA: TGTGCCAGTAGTATAAACGGTTTGGCTGGGGCCAACGTCCTGACTTTC.

The CDR3 DNA reads as TGTGCCAGCAGCGAAAGACAGGGAAAACAGCCCCAGCATTTT. Encoded protein: CASSERQGKQPQHF. The V and J genes are TRBV28 and TRBJ1-5; 7 bases align to TRBD1. Trimming took 6 bases from V and 7 from J; bases not matched to a gene: 9. This CDR3 comprises 14 residues. Germline CDR1 and CDR2: MDHEN and SYDVKM.

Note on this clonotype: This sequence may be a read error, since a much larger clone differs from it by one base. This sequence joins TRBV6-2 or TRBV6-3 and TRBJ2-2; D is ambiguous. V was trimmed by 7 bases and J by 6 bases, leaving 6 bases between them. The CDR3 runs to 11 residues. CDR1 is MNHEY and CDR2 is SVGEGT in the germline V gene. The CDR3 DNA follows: TGTGCCAGCACCTTATCCGGGGAGCTGTTTTTT. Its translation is CASTLSGELFF.

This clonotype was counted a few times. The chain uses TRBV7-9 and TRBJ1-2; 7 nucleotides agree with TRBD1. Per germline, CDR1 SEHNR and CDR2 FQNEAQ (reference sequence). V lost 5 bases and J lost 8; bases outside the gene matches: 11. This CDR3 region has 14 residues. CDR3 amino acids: CASSPRNGRGGYTF. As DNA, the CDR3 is TGTGCCAGCAGCCCCCGCAACGGCAGGGGGGGCTACACCTTC.

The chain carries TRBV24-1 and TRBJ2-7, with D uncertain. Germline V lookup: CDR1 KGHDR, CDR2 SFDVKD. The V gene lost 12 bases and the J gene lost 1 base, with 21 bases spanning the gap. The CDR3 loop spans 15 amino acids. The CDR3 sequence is CASWPYLFTSYEQYV. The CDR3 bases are TGTGCCTCCTGGCCGTACTTATTTACTTCCTACGAGCAGTACGTC.

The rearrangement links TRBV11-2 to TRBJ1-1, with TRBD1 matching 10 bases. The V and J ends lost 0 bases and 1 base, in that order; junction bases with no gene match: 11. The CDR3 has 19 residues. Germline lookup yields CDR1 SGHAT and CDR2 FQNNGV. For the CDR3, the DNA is TGTGCCAGCAGCTTAGAGGTGAATTGGGACAGGGGCAGGAACACTGAAGCTTTCTTT. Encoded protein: CASSLEVNWDRGRNTEAFF.

CDR3 DNA: TGTGCCAGCAGTGAAGTGAAAGAGACCCAGTACTTC. Protein product: CASSEVKETQYF. The chain employs TRBV2 and TRBJ2-5; no definite D call. V dropped 1 base and J dropped 3 bases, with 3 bases sitting between them. CDR3 length: 12 amino acids. Germline loops: CDR1 SNHLY, CDR2 FYNNEI.

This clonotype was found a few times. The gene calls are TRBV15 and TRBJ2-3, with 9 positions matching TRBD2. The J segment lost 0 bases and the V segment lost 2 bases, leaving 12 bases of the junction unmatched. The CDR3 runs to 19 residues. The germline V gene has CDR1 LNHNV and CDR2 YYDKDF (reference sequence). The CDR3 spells CATSRTGASGDPSTDTQYF. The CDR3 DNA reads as TGTGCCACCAGCAGAACGGGGGCTAGCGGGGACCCTAGCACAGATACGCAGTATTTT.

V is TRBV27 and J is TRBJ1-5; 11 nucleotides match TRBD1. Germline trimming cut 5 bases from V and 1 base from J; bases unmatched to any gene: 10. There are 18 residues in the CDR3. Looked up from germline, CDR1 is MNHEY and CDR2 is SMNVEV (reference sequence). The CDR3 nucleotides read TGTGCCAGCAGTCCCGCCGGGACAGGGGGATGGAGCAATCAGCCCCAGCATTTT. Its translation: CASSPAGTGGWSNQPQHF.

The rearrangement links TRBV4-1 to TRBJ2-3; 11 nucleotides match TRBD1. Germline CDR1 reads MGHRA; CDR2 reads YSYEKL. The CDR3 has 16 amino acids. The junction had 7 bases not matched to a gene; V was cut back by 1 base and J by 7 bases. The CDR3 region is CASSQGTGGMIYTQYF. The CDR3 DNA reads TGCGCCAGCAGCCAAGGGACAGGGGGCATGATATATACGCAGTATTTT.

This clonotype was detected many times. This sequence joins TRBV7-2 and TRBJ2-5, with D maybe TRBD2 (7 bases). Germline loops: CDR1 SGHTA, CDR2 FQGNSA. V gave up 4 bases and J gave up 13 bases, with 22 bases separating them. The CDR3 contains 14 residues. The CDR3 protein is CASSYIGGASRPYF. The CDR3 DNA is TGTGCCAGCAGCTACATTGGGGGGGCCTCGAGGCCGTACTTC.

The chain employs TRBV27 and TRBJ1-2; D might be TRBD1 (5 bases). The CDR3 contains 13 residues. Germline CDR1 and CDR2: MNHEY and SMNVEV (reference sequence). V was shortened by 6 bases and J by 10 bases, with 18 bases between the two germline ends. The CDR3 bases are TGTGCCAGCAGCATATCGGGGAATGGGGCCTACACCTTC. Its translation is CASSISGNGAYTF.

This chain's CDR3 is CASAETDNSPLHF. The CDR3 DNA reads as TGTGCCAGCGCCGAGACAGATAATTCACCCCTCCACTTT. The chain employs TRBV12-3 or TRBV12-4 and TRBJ1-6; perhaps TRBD1 as D (5 bases). The CDR3 runs to 13 residues. V was cut by 8 bases and J by 5 bases, with 10 bases left in between.

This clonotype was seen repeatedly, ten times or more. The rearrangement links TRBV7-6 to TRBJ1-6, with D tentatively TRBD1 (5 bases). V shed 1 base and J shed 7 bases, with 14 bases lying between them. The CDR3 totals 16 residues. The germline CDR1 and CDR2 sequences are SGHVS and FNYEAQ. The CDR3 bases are TGTGCCAGCAGCTTAGGGGCGCCGGGGCCAAATTCACCCCTCCACTTT. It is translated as CASSLGAPGPNSPLHF.

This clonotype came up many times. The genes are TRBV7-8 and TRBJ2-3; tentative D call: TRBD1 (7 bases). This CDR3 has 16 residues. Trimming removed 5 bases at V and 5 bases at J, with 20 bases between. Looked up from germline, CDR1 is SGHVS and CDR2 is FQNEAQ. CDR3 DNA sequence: TGTGCCAGCAGCCCGAGACAGGGAGGCACAAAAGATACGCAGTATTTT. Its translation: CASSPRQGGTKDTQYF.

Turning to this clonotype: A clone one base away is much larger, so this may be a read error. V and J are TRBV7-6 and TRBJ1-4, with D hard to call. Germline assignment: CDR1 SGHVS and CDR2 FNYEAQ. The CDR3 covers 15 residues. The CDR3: CASSLGTATNKKLFF. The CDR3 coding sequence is TGTGCCAGCAGCTTAGGGACCGCAACTAATAAAAAACTGTTTTTT.

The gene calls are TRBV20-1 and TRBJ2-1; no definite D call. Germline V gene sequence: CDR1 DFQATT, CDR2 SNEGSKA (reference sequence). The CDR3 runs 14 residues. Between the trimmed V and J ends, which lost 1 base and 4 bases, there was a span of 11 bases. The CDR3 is CSARGRSEYNEQFF. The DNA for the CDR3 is TGCAGTGCTAGAGGACGGTCCGAGTACAATGAGCAGTTCTTC.

As DNA, the CDR3 is TGTGCCAGTAGTATTGAGGACACTGAAGCTTTCTTT. This sequence encodes CASSIEDTEAFF. This chain connects TRBV19 to TRBJ1-1; D is ambiguous. The CDR3 loop spans 12 amino acids. The V gene's germline CDR1 is LNHDA and CDR2 SQIVND (reference sequence). Trimming cost V 3 bases and J 3 bases, with 5 bases left between them. Complete variable domain (other parts from reference TRBV19 and TRBJ1-1): DGGITQSPKYLFRKEGQNVTLSCEQNLNHDAMYWYRQDPGQGLRLIYYSQIVNDFQKGDIAEGYSVSREKKESFPLTVTSAQKNPTAFYLCASSIEDTEAFFGQGTRLTVV.

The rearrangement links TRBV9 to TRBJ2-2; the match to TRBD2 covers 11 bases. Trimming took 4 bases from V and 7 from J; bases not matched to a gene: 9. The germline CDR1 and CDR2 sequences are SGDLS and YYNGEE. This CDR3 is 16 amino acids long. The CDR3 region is CASSPAASGGNGELFF. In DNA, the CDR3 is TGTGCCAGCAGCCCAGCGGCTAGCGGGGGGAACGGGGAGCTGTTTTTT. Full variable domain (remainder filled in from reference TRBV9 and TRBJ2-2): DSGVTQTPKHLITATGQRVTLRCSPRSGDLSVYWYQQSLDQGLQFLIQYYNGEERAKGNILERFSAQQFPDLHSELNLSSLELGDSALYFCASSPAASGGNGELFFGEGSRLTVL.

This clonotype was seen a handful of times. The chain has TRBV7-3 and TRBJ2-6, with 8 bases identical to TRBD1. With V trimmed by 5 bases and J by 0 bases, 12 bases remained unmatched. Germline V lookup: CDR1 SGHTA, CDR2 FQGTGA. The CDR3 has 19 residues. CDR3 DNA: TGTGCCAGCAGCCCTGTTGAGGGACAGGTCGGCTCTGGGGCCAACGTCCTGACTTTC. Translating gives CASSPVEGQVGSGANVLTF.

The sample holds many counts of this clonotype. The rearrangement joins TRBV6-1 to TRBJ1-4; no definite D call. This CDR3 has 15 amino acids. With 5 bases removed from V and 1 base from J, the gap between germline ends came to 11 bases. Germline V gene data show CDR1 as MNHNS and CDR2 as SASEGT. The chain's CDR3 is CASSWSRETNEKLFF. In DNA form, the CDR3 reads TGTGCCAGCAGTTGGTCCCGGGAAACTAATGAAAAACTGTTTTTT.

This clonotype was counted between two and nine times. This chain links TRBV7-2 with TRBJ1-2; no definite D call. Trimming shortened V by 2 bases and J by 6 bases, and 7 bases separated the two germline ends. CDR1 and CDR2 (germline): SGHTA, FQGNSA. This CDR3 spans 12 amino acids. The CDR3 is CASSLTRDGYTF. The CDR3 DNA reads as TGTGCCAGCAGCTTAACCCGGGATGGCTACACCTTC.

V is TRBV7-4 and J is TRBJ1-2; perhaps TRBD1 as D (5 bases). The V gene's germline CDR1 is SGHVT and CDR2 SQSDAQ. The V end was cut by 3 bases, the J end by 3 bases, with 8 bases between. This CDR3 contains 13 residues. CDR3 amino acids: CASSFTGYYGYTF. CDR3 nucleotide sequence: TGTGCCAGCAGCTTTACAGGCTACTATGGCTACACCTTC.

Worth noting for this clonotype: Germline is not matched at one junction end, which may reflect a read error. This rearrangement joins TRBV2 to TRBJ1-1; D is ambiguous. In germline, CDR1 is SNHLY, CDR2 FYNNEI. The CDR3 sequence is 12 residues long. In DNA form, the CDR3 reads TGTACCAGCAGTGAATACTTTGGGGAAGCTTTCTTT. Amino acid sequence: CTSSEYFGEAFF.

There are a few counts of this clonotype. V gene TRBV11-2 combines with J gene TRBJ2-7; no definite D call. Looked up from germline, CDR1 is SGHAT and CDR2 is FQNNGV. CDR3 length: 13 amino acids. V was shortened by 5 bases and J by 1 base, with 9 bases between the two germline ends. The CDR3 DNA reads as TGTGCCAGCAGCGCCTGGCAGTCCTACGAGCAGTACGTC. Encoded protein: CASSAWQSYEQYV.

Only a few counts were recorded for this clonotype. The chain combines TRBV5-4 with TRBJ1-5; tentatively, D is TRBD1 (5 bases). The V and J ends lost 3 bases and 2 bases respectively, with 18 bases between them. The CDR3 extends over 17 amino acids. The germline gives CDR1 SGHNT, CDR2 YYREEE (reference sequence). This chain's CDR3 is CASSWTGGEGGNQPQHF. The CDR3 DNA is TGTGCCAGCAGCTGGACGGGGGGAGAGGGCGGCAATCAGCCCCAGCATTTT.

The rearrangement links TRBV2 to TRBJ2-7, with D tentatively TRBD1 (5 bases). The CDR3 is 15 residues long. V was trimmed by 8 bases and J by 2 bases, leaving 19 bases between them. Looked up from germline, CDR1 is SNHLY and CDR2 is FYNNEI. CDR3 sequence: CASLCPTIGAYEQYV. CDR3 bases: TGTGCCAGCCTTTGCCCGACGATAGGGGCCTACGAGCAGTACGTC.

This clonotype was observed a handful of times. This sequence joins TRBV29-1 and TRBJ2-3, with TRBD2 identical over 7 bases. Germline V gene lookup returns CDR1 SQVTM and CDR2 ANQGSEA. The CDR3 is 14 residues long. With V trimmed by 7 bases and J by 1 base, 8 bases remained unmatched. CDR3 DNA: TGCAGCGCGACATCGGGACTACGCACAGATACGCAGTATTTT. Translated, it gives CSATSGLRTDTQYF.

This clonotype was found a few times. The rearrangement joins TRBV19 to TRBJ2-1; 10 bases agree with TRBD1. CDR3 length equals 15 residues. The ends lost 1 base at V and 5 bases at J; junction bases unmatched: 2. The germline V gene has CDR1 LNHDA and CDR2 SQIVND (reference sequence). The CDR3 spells CASSIGDRGHNEQFF. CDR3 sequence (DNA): TGTGCCAGTAGTATAGGGGACAGGGGCCACAATGAGCAGTTCTTC.

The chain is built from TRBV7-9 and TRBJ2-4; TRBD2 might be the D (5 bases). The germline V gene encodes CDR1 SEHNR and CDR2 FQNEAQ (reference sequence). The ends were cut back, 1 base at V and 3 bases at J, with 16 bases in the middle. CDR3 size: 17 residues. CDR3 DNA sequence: TGTGCCAGCAGCTTAGTTGGACTGACGCTAGTCAAAAACATTCAGTACTTC. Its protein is CASSLVGLTLVKNIQYF.

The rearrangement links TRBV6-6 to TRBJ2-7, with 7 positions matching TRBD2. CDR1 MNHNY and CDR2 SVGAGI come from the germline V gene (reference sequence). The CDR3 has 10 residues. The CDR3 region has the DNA TGTGTCTCGGGAGGCCACGAGCAGTACGTC. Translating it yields CVSGGHEQYV.